This T cell receptor beta chain was captured by sequencing in a study of cytomegalovirus exposure and HLA in healthy donors. Germline CDR1 and CDR2: SGHVS and FQNEAQ. V lost 1 base and J lost 4; bases outside the gene matches: 15. The length of the CDR3 is 19 residues. Points from the study as a whole: 87-base-pair reads could not separate some V segments, including TRBV6-2 and TRBV6-3. The authors later found most CMV-associated TCR beta chains appeared HLA-restricted. As a later analysis showed, a missense DCLRE1C variant was linked to trimming of TCR beta V- and J-genes. Reportedly, a later analysis found an Asian-associated ancestry cluster had fewer N-insertions than the approximately 670-donor mean.

As for this clone: Its antigen is unidentified.

PCR employed 60 Vbeta and 13 Jbeta primers. Produced via immunoSEQ multiplex PCR; TCRdb's table is partial and in-frame only. This sample has just over 150,000 clones, with approximately 79% found just once. The chain couples TRBV7-8 to TRBJ2-3; 9 bases line up with TRBD2. This sequence was found in a man between 40 and 49 years old in good health and CMV-seropositive. The sequenced sample consisted of PBMCs. The CDR3 bases are TGTGCCAGCAGCTTAGATGTGGCGGGGGGGCCAAGTAGTCCAGATACGCAGTATTTT. It translates to CASSLDVAGGPSSPDTQYF.